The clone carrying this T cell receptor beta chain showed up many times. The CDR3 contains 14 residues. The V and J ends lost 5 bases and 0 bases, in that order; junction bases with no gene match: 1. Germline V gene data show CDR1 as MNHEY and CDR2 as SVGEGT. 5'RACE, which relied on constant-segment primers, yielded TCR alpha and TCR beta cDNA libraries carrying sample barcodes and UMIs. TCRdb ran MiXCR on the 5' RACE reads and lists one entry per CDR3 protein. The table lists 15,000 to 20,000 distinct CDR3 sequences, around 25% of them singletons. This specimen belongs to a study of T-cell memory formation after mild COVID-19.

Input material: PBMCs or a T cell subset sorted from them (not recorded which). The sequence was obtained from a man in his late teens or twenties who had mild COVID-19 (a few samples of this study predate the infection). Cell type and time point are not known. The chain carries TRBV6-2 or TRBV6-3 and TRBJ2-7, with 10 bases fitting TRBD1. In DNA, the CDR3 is TGTGCCAGCAGTCGGACAGGGGGCTCCTACGAGCAGTACGTC. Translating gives CASSRTGGSYEQYV.